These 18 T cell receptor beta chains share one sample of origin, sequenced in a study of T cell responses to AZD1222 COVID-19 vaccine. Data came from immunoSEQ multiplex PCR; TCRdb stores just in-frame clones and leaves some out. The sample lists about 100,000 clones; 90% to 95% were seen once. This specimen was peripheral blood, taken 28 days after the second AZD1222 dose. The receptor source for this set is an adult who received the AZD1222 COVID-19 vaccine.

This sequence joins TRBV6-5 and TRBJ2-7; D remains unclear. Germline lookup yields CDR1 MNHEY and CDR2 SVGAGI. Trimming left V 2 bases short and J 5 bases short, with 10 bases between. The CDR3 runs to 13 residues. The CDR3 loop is CASSYEPFDEQYF. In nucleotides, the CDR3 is TGTGCCAGCAGTTACGAGCCCTTTGACGAGCAGTACTTC.

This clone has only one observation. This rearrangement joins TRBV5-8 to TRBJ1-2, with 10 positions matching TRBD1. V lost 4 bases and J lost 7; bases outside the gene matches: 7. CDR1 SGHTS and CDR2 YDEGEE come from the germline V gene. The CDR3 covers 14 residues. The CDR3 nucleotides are TGTGCCAGCAGCCTTGACAGGGGGCGCGGTGGCTACACCTTC. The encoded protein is CASSLDRGRGGYTF. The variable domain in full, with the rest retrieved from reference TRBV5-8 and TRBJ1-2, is EAGVTQSPTHLIKTRGQQATLRCSPISGHTSVYWYQQALGLGLQFLLWYDEGEERNRGNFPPRFSGRQFPNYSSELNVNALELEDSALYLCASSLDRGRGGYTFGSGTRLTVV.

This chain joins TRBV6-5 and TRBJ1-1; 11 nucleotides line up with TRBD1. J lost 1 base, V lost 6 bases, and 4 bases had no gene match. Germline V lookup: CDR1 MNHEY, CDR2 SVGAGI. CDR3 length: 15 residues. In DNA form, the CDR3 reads TGTGCCAGCAGGGACAGGGGGCGTGGGAACACTGAAGCTTTCTTT. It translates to CASRDRGRGNTEAFF.

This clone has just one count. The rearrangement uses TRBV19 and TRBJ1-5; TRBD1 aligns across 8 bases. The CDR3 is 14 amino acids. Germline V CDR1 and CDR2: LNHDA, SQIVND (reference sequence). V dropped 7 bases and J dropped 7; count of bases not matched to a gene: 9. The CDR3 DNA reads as TGTGCCAGTACCACTGCAGGGGGCAGGCAGCCCCAGCATTTT. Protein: CASTTAGGRQPQHF. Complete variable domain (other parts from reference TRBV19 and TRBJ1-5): DGGITQSPKYLFRKEGQNVTLSCEQNLNHDAMYWYRQDPGQGLRLIYYSQIVNDFQKGDIAEGYSVSREKKESFPLTVTSAQKNPTAFYLCASTTAGGRQPQHFGDGTRLSIL.

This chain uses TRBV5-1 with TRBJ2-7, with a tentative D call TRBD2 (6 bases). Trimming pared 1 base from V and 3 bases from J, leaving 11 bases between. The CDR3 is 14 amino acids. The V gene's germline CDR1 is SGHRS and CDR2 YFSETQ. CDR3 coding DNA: TGCGCCAGCAGCTTGAACACCGGGAGCTACGAGCAGTACTTC. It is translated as CASSLNTGSYEQYF. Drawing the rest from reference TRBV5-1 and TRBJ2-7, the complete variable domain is KAGVTQTPRYLIKTRGQQVTLSCSPISGHRSVSWYQQTPGQGLQFLFEYFSETQRNKGNFPGRFSGRQFSNSRSEMNVSTLELGDSALYLCASSLNTGSYEQYFGPGTRLTVT.

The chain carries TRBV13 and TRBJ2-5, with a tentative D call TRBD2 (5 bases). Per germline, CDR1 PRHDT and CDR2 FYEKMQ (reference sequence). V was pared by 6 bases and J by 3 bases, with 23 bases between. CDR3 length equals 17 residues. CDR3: CASSQGTIEGEEETQYF. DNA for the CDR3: TGTGCCAGCAGTCAAGGAACGATAGAGGGAGAAGAAGAGACCCAGTACTTC.

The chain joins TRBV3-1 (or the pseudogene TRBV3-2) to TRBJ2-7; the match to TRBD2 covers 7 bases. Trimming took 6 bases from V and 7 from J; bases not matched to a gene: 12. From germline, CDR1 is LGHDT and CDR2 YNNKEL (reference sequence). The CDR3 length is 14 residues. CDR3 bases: TGTGCCAGCAGATCTAGCGGAGTTCCGGGAGAGCAGTACTTC. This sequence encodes CASRSSGVPGEQYF.

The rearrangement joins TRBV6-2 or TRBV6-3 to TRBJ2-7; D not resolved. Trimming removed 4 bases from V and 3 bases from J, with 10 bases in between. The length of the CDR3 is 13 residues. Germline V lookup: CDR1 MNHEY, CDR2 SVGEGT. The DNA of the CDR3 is TGTGCCAGCAGTTTTGCCTCAAACTACGAGCAGTACTTC. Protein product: CASSFASNYEQYF.

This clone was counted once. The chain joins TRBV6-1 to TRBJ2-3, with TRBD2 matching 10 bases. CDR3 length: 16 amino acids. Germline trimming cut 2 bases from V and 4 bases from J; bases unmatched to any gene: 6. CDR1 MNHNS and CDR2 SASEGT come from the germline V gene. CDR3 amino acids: CASSEPLAGVSDTQYF. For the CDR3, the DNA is TGTGCCAGCAGTGAACCGCTAGCGGGGGTGTCAGATACGCAGTATTTT.

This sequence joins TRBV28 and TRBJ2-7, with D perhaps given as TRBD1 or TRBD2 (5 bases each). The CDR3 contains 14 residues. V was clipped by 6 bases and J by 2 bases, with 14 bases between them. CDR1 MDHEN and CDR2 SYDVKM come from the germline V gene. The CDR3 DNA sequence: TGTGCCAGCAGCCCGAGAGGGGCTACCTACGAGCAGTACTTC. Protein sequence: CASSPRGATYEQYF.

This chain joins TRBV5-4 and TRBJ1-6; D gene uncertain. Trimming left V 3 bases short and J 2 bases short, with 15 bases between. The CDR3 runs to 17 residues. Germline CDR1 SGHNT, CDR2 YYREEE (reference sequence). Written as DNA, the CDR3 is TGTGCCAGCAGCTCGCAGCGCGCCCGGACCTATAATTCACCCCTCCACTTT. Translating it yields CASSSQRARTYNSPLHF.

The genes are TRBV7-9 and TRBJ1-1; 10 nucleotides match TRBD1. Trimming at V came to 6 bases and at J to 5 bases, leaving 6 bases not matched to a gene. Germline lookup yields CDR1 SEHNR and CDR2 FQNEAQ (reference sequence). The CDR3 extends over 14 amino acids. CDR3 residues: CASRLTGGNTEAFF. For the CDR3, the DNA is TGTGCCAGCAGGTTGACAGGGGGCAATACTGAAGCTTTCTTT.

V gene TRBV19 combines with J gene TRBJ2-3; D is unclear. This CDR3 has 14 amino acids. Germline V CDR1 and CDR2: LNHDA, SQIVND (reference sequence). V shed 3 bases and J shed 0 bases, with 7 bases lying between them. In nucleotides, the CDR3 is TGTGCCAGTAGTATCAGTTCTAGCACAGATACGCAGTATTTT. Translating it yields CASSISSSTDTQYF.

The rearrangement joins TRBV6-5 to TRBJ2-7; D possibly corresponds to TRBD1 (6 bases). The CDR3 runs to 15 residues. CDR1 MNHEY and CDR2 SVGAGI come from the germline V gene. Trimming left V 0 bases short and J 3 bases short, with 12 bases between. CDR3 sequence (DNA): TGTGCCAGCAGTTACTCGACGGGACATATCTACGAGCAGTACTTC. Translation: CASSYSTGHIYEQYF.

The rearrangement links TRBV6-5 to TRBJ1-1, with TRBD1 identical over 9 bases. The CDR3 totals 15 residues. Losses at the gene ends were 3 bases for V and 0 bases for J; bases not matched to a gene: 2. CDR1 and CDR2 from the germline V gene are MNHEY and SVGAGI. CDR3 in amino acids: CASSYGTGMNTEAFF. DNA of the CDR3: TGTGCCAGCAGTTATGGGACAGGGATGAACACTGAAGCTTTCTTT.

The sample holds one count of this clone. CDR3 protein: CATSRDGHTEAFF. Written as DNA, the CDR3 is TGTGCCACCAGCAGAGATGGGCACACTGAAGCTTTCTTT. V usage is TRBV15 and J usage is TRBJ1-1; D is ambiguous. This CDR3 comprises 13 residues. Trimming took 0 bases from V and 3 from J, leaving 5 bases between them. Per germline, CDR1 LNHNV and CDR2 YYDKDF (reference sequence).

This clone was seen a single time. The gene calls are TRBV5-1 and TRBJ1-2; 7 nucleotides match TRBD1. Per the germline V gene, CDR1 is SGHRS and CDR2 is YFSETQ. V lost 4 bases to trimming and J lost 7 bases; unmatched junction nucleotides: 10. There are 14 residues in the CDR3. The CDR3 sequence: CASSPGQTQGGYTF. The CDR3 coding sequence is TGCGCCAGCAGCCCGGGACAGACCCAGGGTGGCTACACCTTC.

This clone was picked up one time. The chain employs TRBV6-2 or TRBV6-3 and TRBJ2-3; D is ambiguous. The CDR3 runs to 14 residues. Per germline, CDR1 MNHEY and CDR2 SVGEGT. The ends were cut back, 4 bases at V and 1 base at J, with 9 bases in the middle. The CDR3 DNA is TGTGCCAGCAGTTTCGATCCGGGCACAGATACGCAGTATTTT. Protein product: CASSFDPGTDTQYF.